These T cell receptor beta chains were read from a single sample in a study of early T cells in non-severe SARS-CoV-2 infection. In TCRdb, the 5' RACE reads were re-called with MiXCR into one record per CDR3 protein. The profile shows approximately 50,000 distinct CDR3 sequences, roughly 8% of them singletons. Sequencing used whole blood. These receptors were taken from an adult who was a healthcare worker with PCR-confirmed SARS-CoV-2 infection or an uninfected control (not recorded which). Each CDR3 is given with its conserved first and last residue. A D gene is named only where the DNA matches it firmly. A clone size is listed for some rows: how often the clone was seen (once, few, many), or a class if it is expanded.

clone size	V gene	J gene	CDR3 length	D gene	CDR3 protein	CDR3 DNA
many	TRBV7-8	TRBJ1-6	14	.	CASSLSGRYSPLHF	TGTGCCAGCAGCTTATCAGGACGGTATTCACCCCTCCACTTT
.	TRBV7-2	TRBJ2-1	13	.	CASSLVARDPGFF	TGTGCCAGCAGCTTAGTTGCGCGGGACCCGGGGTTCTTC
many	TRBV7-8	TRBJ2-7	14	.	CASSAGPMNYEQYF	TGTGCCAGCAGTGCTGGACCGATGAACTACGAGCAGTACTTC
.	TRBV14	TRBJ1-4	15	.	CASSQVQGGNEKLFF	TGTGCCAGCAGCCAAGTGCAGGGCGGTAATGAAAAACTGTTTTTT
.	TRBV6-4	TRBJ2-5	12	.	CASPRDQETQYF	TGTGCCAGCCCCCGGGACCAAGAGACCCAGTACTTC
.	TRBV24-1	TRBJ2-1	15	.	CATSDPTRQNNEQFF	TGTGCCACCAGTGATCCGACCCGACAGAACAATGAGCAGTTCTTC
medium-sized	TRBV13	TRBJ2-1	11	.	CASSLLDEQFF	TGTGCCAGCAGCTTACTCGATGAGCAGTTCTTC
few	TRBV7-9	TRBJ2-1	15	TRBD1	CASSSQGKGYNEQFF	TGTGCCAGCAGCTCACAGGGGAAAGGCTACAATGAGCAGTTCTTC
many	TRBV20-1	TRBJ2-3	12	TRBD1	CSGTGSYPTQYF	TGCAGTGGGACAGGATCTTATCCTACGCAGTATTTT
few	TRBV6-1	TRBJ1-1	13	.	CASSFGELTEAFF	TGTGCCAGCAGTTTTGGGGAATTGACTGAAGCTTTCTTT
.	TRBV2	TRBJ2-3	17	.	CASKSGFVSGGTDTQYF	TGTGCCAGCAAGTCGGGGTTCGTCTCGGGGGGCACAGATACGCAGTATTTT
few	TRBV12-3/TRBV12-4	TRBJ2-7	12	.	CASSPGTYEQYF	TGTGCCAGCAGTCCGGGGACTTACGAGCAGTACTTC
.	TRBV28	TRBJ1-6	15	.	CASSPGGSYNSPLHF	TGTGCCAGCAGCCCGGGGGGTTCCTATAATTCACCCCTCCACTTT
many	TRBV6-5	TRBJ1-5	15	.	CASSRGVGEGQPQHF	TGTGCCAGCAGCCGCGGGGTTGGGGAGGGTCAGCCCCAGCATTTT
.	TRBV20-1	TRBJ2-2	17	TRBD2	CSARDPRLAGNTGELFF	TGCAGTGCTAGAGATCCTCGGCTAGCGGGGAACACCGGGGAGCTGTTTTTT
many	TRBV20-1	TRBJ1-6	13	.	CSARSRVGSPLHF	TGCAGTGCTAGAAGCAGGGTAGGGTCACCCCTCCACTTT
few	TRBV4-2	TRBJ1-2	15	.	CASSQGQGFHYGYTF	TGTGCCAGCAGCCAAGGGCAGGGGTTTCACTATGGCTACACCTTC
many	TRBV2	TRBJ2-1	13	.	CASRGGHNNEQFF	TGTGCCAGCAGGGGAGGACACAACAATGAGCAGTTCTTC
many	TRBV10-2	TRBJ1-6	16	.	CASSEFPIGSNSPLHF	TGCGCCAGCAGTGAGTTCCCCATTGGAAGTAATTCACCCCTCCACTTT
.	TRBV19	TRBJ2-7	15	.	CASSIEGRGTYEQYF	TGTGCCAGTAGTATAGAGGGACGCGGGACCTACGAGCAGTACTTC
.	TRBV15	TRBJ2-7	14	TRBD2	CATSPSGGAREQYF	TGTGCCACCAGCCCTAGCGGGGGGGCCAGGGAGCAGTACTTC
.	TRBV12-3/TRBV12-4	TRBJ1-1	13	.	CASSLMKNTEAFF	TGTGCCAGCAGTTTAATGAAGAACACTGAAGCTTTCTTT
.	TRBV29-1	TRBJ1-2	15	.	CSVEIFVGQNYGYTF	TGCAGCGTTGAAATATTTGTCGGACAGAACTATGGCTACACCTTC
many	TRBV7-8	TRBJ1-4	15	TRBD1	CASSLRQGTDEKLFF	TGTGCCAGCAGCCTAAGACAGGGAACGGATGAAAAACTGTTTTTT
few	TRBV7-2	TRBJ2-1	15	.	CASSSLALSYNEQFF	TGTGCCAGCAGCTCACTAGCTCTCTCCTACAATGAGCAGTTCTTC
few	TRBV3-1	TRBJ2-6	14	TRBD1	CASRQGSGANVLTF	TGTGCCAGCAGACAGGGGTCTGGGGCCAACGTCCTGACTTTC
many	TRBV7-2	TRBJ2-7	17	TRBD2	CASSLAVGTSIAYEQYF	TGTGCCAGCAGCTTAGCGGTAGGGACTAGCATAGCCTACGAGCAGTACTTC
many	TRBV29-1	TRBJ1-1	14	.	CSVGRLGGRTEAFF	TGCAGCGTTGGGAGGCTGGGGGGCCGGACTGAAGCTTTCTTT
many	TRBV6-2/TRBV6-3	TRBJ1-6	14	.	CASSERTANSPLHF	TGTGCCAGCAGTGAGAGGACAGCTAATTCACCCCTCCACTTT
few	TRBV6-2/TRBV6-3	TRBJ1-1	13	.	CASSTGTPPEAFF	TGTGCCAGCAGCACCGGGACTCCCCCTGAAGCTTTCTTT
.	TRBV10-3	TRBJ2-3	17	.	CAISESVSAPGQDTQYF	TGTGCCATCAGTGAGTCGGTCTCAGCTCCAGGGCAAGATACGCAGTATTTT
many	TRBV7-8	TRBJ2-2	12	.	CASSFEGGELFF	TGTGCCAGCAGCTTCGAAGGCGGGGAGCTGTTTTTT
few	TRBV27	TRBJ2-2	16	TRBD1	CASSLSGPDRDGELFF	TGTGCCAGCAGTTTATCGGGGCCGGACAGGGACGGGGAGCTGTTTTTT
many	TRBV28	TRBJ2-1	13	.	CASSLLDHNEQFF	TGTGCCAGCAGTTTGTTAGATCACAATGAGCAGTTCTTC
few	TRBV30	TRBJ1-1	13	.	CAWTQGIAAEAFF	TGTGCCTGGACCCAGGGGATTGCGGCTGAAGCTTTCTTT
few	TRBV5-1	TRBJ1-3	14	TRBD1	CASSLAGQGDTIYF	TGCGCCAGCAGCTTGGCGGGACAGGGGGACACCATATATTTT
.	TRBV30	TRBJ1-2	13	TRBD1	CARLTGEDYGYTF	TGTGCCCGACTGACAGGGGAGGACTATGGCTACACCTTC
few	TRBV6-2/TRBV6-3	TRBJ2-1	14	TRBD1	CASGQARAYNEQFF	TGTGCCAGCGGACAGGCAAGGGCCTACAATGAGCAGTTCTTC
.	TRBV11-2	TRBJ2-3	15	.	CASSLDAGLADTQYF	TGTGCCAGCAGCTTAGACGCGGGGTTGGCAGATACGCAGTATTTT
.	TRBV4-2	TRBJ1-5	15	.	CASSPNSGGLQPQHF	TGTGCCAGCAGCCCGAACTCGGGAGGGCTTCAGCCCCAGCATTTT
few	TRBV20-1	TRBJ2-1	15	TRBD1	CSADRGGRAYNEQFF	TGCAGTGCTGACAGGGGGGGACGGGCCTACAATGAGCAGTTCTTC
few	TRBV11-1	TRBJ2-3	15	.	CASSQTGTRTDTQYF	TGTGCCAGCAGCCAGACCGGGACTCGCACAGATACGCAGTATTTT
few	TRBV12-3/TRBV12-4	TRBJ2-7	15	TRBD1	CASSFGGTGVYEQYF	TGTGCCAGCAGTTTTGGCGGGACAGGGGTTTACGAGCAGTACTTC
.	TRBV12-3/TRBV12-4	TRBJ2-2	16	.	CASSLVSGRNTGELFF	TGTGCCAGCAGTTTAGTTTCAGGACGGAACACCGGGGAGCTGTTTTTT
.	TRBV18	TRBJ1-1	15	.	CASSRKGVGNTEAFF	TGTGCCAGCTCAAGAAAAGGGGTGGGGAACACTGAAGCTTTCTTT